These T cell receptor beta chains were read from a single sample in a study of blood T cell repertoires in COVID-19. Repertoires were generated with immunoSEQ multiplex PCR, while TCRdb's copy carries only in-frame clones and drops some. Of approximately 300,000 clones in the sample, roughly 84% are singletons; the top ten hold 15% to 18%. Input material: peripheral blood. These receptors all come from a person aged 65-85 years with COVID-19, enrolled during active disease. Both conserved end residues are part of each CDR3. D genes are given only for firm matches. For some rows the clone size is stated as once, few or many, or as a class when expanded; others skip it.

cdr3_aa cdr3_nt j_call clone_size d_call v_call
CASRREITDTQYF TGTGCCAGCAGGCGGGAGATAACAGATACGCAGTATTTT TRBJ2-3 NA TRBD2 TRBV5-4
CASSTTTGSTEAFF TGCGCCAGCAGCACCACGACAGGGTCAACTGAAGCTTTCTTT TRBJ1-1 NA TRBD1 TRBV5-1
CASSPQEGTFFDTEAFF TGCGCCAGCAGCCCGCAGGAAGGGACATTCTTTGACACTGAAGCTTTCTTT TRBJ1-1 few NA TRBV5-1
CASSLGGGGAQNTEAFF TGTGCCAGCAGCTTAGGTGGCGGGGGGGCTCAGAACACTGAAGCTTTCTTT TRBJ1-1 NA NA TRBV7-2
CASSVVRGGTEAFF TGTGCCAGCAGCGTAGTGAGGGGGGGGACTGAAGCTTTCTTT TRBJ1-1 NA NA TRBV9
CASSPGTGKNTEAFF TGTGCCAGCAGCCCCGGGACAGGCAAGAACACTGAAGCTTTCTTT TRBJ1-1 NA TRBD1 TRBV11-2
CASSQNQPQHF TGTGCCAGTAGTCAAAATCAGCCCCAGCATTTT TRBJ1-5 once NA TRBV19
CASSPGTGFQPQHF TGTGCCAGCAGCCCCGGGACAGGGTTTCAGCCCCAGCATTTT TRBJ1-5 once TRBD1 TRBV6-5
CASSLEPGLAGDNEQFF TGTGCCAGCAGCTTGGAACCGGGACTAGCGGGAGACAATGAGCAGTTCTTC TRBJ2-1 NA TRBD2 TRBV11-2
CASSVGANYNSPLHF TGTGCCAGCAGCGTAGGAGCTAATTATAATTCACCCCTCCACTTT TRBJ1-6 NA NA TRBV9
CASSGLRYSNQPQHF TGTGCCAGCAGTGGATTGAGGTATAGCAATCAGCCCCAGCATTTT TRBJ1-5 once NA TRBV2
CATSDRLAGVTDTQYF TGTGCCACCAGCGATCGACTAGCGGGAGTCACAGATACGCAGTATTTT TRBJ2-3 NA TRBD2 TRBV15
CASSSSPQQGIYNF TGTGCCAGCAGCTCCTCACCTCAACAGGGTATCTACAATTTT TRBJ1-4 NA NA TRBV7-9
CASSFGGQGHEQYF TGTGCCAGCAGTTTCGGTGGACAGGGCCACGAGCAGTACTTC TRBJ2-7 NA TRBD1 TRBV2
CASTKGRGNRETQYF TGTGCCAGCACCAAAGGGAGGGGAAACAGAGAGACCCAGTACTTC TRBJ2-5 NA TRBD2 TRBV6-5
CASSRGQGEEKLFF TGTGCCAGCAGCCGCGGACAGGGGGAGGAAAAACTGTTTTTT TRBJ1-4 once TRBD1 TRBV11-1
CASTLPGQGANEQYF TGTGCCAGCACACTTCCGGGACAGGGGGCTAACGAGCAGTACTTC TRBJ2-7 NA TRBD1 TRBV28
CASSLLAGVDTQYF TGTGCCAGCAGTTTACTAGCGGGAGTAGATACGCAGTATTTT TRBJ2-3 NA TRBD2 TRBV9
CASSSPVREQYF TGTGCCAGCAGCTCTCCGGTAAGAGAGCAGTACTTC TRBJ2-7 NA NA TRBV7-2
CASSVKGRGRNYGYTF TGTGCCAGCAGTGTGAAGGGGCGGGGACGGAACTATGGCTACACCTTC TRBJ1-2 NA NA TRBV6-1
CASSADRGVEAFF TGTGCCAGCAGTGCAGACAGGGGCGTTGAAGCTTTCTTT TRBJ1-1 NA TRBD1 TRBV6-6
CASSTTATGGRETQYF TGTGCCAGTAGTACCACCGCGACAGGGGGACGGGAGACCCAGTACTTC TRBJ2-5 NA TRBD1 TRBV19
CASSYGGGGHYGYTF TGTGCCAGCAGTTACGGGGGCGGGGGTCACTATGGCTACACCTTC TRBJ1-2 few NA TRBV6-5
CASNSHGGDGSSYEQYF TGTGCCAGCAATTCCCACGGAGGGGACGGGAGCTCCTACGAGCAGTACTTC TRBJ2-7 NA NA TRBV2
CASSFPGLTGRSGELFF TGCGCCAGCAGCTTCCCGGGGCTGACAGGGAGATCCGGGGAGCTGTTTTTT TRBJ2-2 NA TRBD1 TRBV5-1
CASSETGTPNEKLFF TGTGCCAGCAGTGAAACCGGGACACCTAATGAAAAACTGTTTTTT TRBJ1-4 NA NA TRBV6-4
CASNPQGPGEQYF TGTGCCAGCAACCCACAGGGGCCCGGCGAGCAGTACTTC TRBJ2-7 NA TRBD1 TRBV6-2/TRBV6-3
CASSLRLAGNETQYF TGTGCCAGCAGCTTGCGACTAGCGGGAAACGAGACCCAGTACTTC TRBJ2-5 NA TRBD2 TRBV7-9
CAWSRSGETQYF TGTGCCTGGAGTCGGTCGGGGGAGACCCAGTACTTC TRBJ2-5 NA NA TRBV30
CASSGQPSTDTQYF TGTGCCAGCAGCGGGCAGCCAAGCACAGATACGCAGTATTTT TRBJ2-3 NA NA TRBV13
CASSFRGPSGYTF TGTGCCAGCAGCTTCAGGGGTCCCTCCGGCTACACCTTC TRBJ1-2 NA NA TRBV5-4
CASSSGGHIFGNTEAFF TGTGCCAGCAGTTCCGGTGGACACATCTTCGGGAACACTGAAGCTTTCTTT TRBJ1-1 NA NA TRBV6-2/TRBV6-3
CASSLTIRTGASTDTQYF TGTGCCAGCAGTTTAACCATCCGGACAGGGGCGAGCACAGATACGCAGTATTTT TRBJ2-3 NA TRBD1 TRBV28
CASSFRLAGGGDTQYF TGCGCCAGCAGCTTCCGGCTAGCGGGGGGTGGAGATACGCAGTATTTT TRBJ2-3 NA TRBD2 TRBV5-1
CASSPPGSNRNEQFF TGTGCCAGCAGCCCCCCAGGGTCCAATCGGAATGAGCAGTTCTTC TRBJ2-1 NA NA TRBV7-9
CSASPNQETQYF TGCAGTGCTAGTCCCAACCAAGAGACCCAGTACTTC TRBJ2-5 NA NA TRBV20-1
CASSPRRGASSYNEQFF TGTGCCAGCAGCCCCCGGCGGGGGGCCAGCTCCTACAATGAGCAGTTCTTC TRBJ2-1 NA TRBD2 TRBV9
CASSYVCQSNQPQHF TGTGCCAGCAGTTACGTTTGCCAGAGCAATCAGCCCCAGCATTTT TRBJ1-5 NA NA TRBV6-7
CASSRGTGGSQPQHF TGTGCCAGCAGCAGAGGGACAGGGGGTTCTCAGCCCCAGCATTTT TRBJ1-5 once TRBD1 TRBV7-8
CASGLDSTGELFF TGTGCTAGTGGTCTGGACAGCACCGGGGAGCTGTTTTTT TRBJ2-2 NA NA TRBV12-5
CASSYPTRLDPYF TGTGCCAGCAGTTACCCCACCCGACTCGACCCTTACTTC TRBJ1-2 NA NA TRBV28
CASSGGGQGVDTQYF TGTGCCAGCAGTGGCGGGGGACAGGGCGTAGATACGCAGTATTTT TRBJ2-3 many TRBD1 TRBV28
CATAGTGDNQPQHF TGTGCCACCGCCGGGACAGGGGACAATCAGCCCCAGCATTTT TRBJ1-5 NA TRBD1 TRBV15
CATSDFRSVQYF TGTGCCACCAGTGATTTTAGAAGCGTTCAGTACTTC TRBJ2-7 NA NA TRBV24-1
CASSVGTGLGGYTF TGTGCCAGCAGCGTAGGGACAGGGCTGGGGGGCTACACCTTC TRBJ1-2 NA TRBD1 TRBV9
CASSISGSTYEQYF TGTGCCAGTAGTATATCCGGGAGCACCTACGAGCAGTACTTC TRBJ2-7 few NA TRBV19